One and the same sample provided the 20 T cell receptor beta chains below, sequenced in a study of human T cells and chemical hapten exposure. Described time point: pre-sensitization, week 0. The treatment was: therapeutic diphenylcyclopropenone sensitization with weekly scalp DPC. TCRdb independently ran MiXCR on the RACE reads; one entry per CDR3 protein. The table has around 300,000 distinct CDR3 sequences, about 5% seen once. Sequences were derived from whole blood, sampled in connection with sensitization to the hapten diphenylcyclopropenone (DPC). These receptors all stem from a woman between 18 and 29 years old with alopecia areata. Some clones in this sample may be carry-over from other donors' samples.

This clonotype was detected many times. The rearrangement uses TRBV4-3 and TRBJ2-3; 9 bases match TRBD2. CDR3 size: 18 residues. V shed 0 bases, J shed 2 bases, and the junction held 9 bases outside the gene matches. The germline gives CDR1 LGHNA, CDR2 YSLEER. This CDR3 reads CASSQERGSGGPTDTQYF. The DNA for the CDR3 is TGCGCCAGCAGCCAAGAGAGGGGTAGCGGGGGCCCCACAGATACGCAGTATTTT.

This clonotype was counted many times. The J gene is TRBJ2-2, the V gene TRBV9, with D unresolved. The CDR3 is 14 residues long. V lost 4 bases, J lost 4 bases, and 11 bases lay in between. Per germline, CDR1 SGDLS and CDR2 YYNGEE. The CDR3 sequence is CASSPRDGTGELFF. CDR3 nucleotides: TGTGCCAGCAGCCCCCGAGACGGCACCGGGGAGCTGTTTTTT.

The rearrangement uses TRBV20-1 and TRBJ2-2, with no clear D. V lost 0 bases and J lost 4, with 9 bases in between. The germline CDR1 and CDR2 sequences are DFQATT and SNEGSKA (reference sequence). The CDR3 runs to 14 residues. The CDR3 sequence: CSARDRYSTGELFF. Here the CDR3 DNA reads TGCAGTGCTAGAGATAGATACTCCACCGGGGAGCTGTTTTTT.

This clonotype was detected only a few times. The J gene is TRBJ2-5, the V gene TRBV6-2 or TRBV6-3, with 14 nucleotides matching TRBD2. CDR3 length: 15 amino acids. Per germline, CDR1 MNHEY and CDR2 SVGEGT. Germline trimming cut 5 bases from V and 5 bases from J; bases unmatched to any gene: 4. CDR3 in DNA: TGTGCCAGCAGTGAGACTAGCGGGGGGGCTGAGACCCAGTACTTC. Amino acid sequence: CASSETSGGAETQYF.

This clonotype was picked up many times. The rearrangement links TRBV10-3 to TRBJ1-2; 9 bases are shared with TRBD1. Trimming at V came to 4 bases and at J to 3 bases, leaving 18 bases not matched to a gene. The CDR3 consists of 19 residues. Germline CDR1 is ENHRY and CDR2 is SYGVKD. CDR3 loop: CAISGAINRGRSPDYGYTF. DNA for the CDR3: TGTGCCATCAGTGGAGCCATAAACAGGGGGCGAAGCCCAGACTATGGCTACACCTTC.

This clonotype was counted a few times. This chain uses TRBV12-3 or TRBV12-4 with TRBJ1-4; 7 bases map to TRBD1. Trimming removed 5 bases from V and 3 bases from J; junction bases left unmatched: 6. This CDR3 has 15 amino acids. CDR3 DNA: TGTGCCAGCAGTCCCTCGACAGGGCCTAATGAAAAACTGTTTTTT. Amino acid sequence: CASSPSTGPNEKLFF.

This clonotype was counted ten times or more. The J gene is TRBJ1-2, the V gene TRBV7-3, with D hard to call. The V end was cut by 0 bases, the J end by 3 bases, with 14 bases between. This CDR3 has 16 amino acids. Germline V gene sequence: CDR1 SGHTA, CDR2 FQGTGA. CDR3 DNA sequence: TGTGCCAGCAGCTTAACTAAACACCCTGGCGACTATGGCTACACCTTC. Encoded protein: CASSLTKHPGDYGYTF.

In its sample, this clonotype was seen many times. The gene calls are TRBV21-1 and TRBJ2-3; the table's D call TRBD1 went unverified against the DNA. TRBV21-1 is a recognized pseudogene. This CDR3 comprises 15 residues. The CDR3 region has the DNA TGTGCCAGCAGCAAAGTGAGGGGGAGTGAAGATACGCAGTATTTT. Its translation is CASSKVRGSEDTQYF.

The sample holds many counts of this clonotype. This rearrangement joins TRBV9 to TRBJ1-5; no clear D gene. The CDR3 has 13 amino acids. The V end lost 3 bases, the J end lost 2 bases, and 6 bases lay between the germline ends. CDR1 SGDLS and CDR2 YYNGEE come from the germline V gene. The CDR3 DNA sequence: TGTGCCAGCAGCGCGGGCGGCAATCAGCCCCAGCATTTT. Encoded protein: CASSAGGNQPQHF.

This clonotype was detected ten times or more. CDR3 in DNA: TGTGCCATTTCCTCCGGACAGGGATTCTACGAGCAGTACTTC. This translates into CAISSGQGFYEQYF. The chain employs TRBV10-3 and TRBJ2-7; 8 bases match TRBD1. The CDR3 has 14 residues. The junction had 10 bases not matched to a gene; V was cut back by 9 bases and J by 3 bases. The germline gives CDR1 ENHRY, CDR2 SYGVKD.

This clonotype was counted only a few times. CDR3 in DNA: TGTGCCAGCAGCCAAGTCCTAGTCGGGGAGGACTATGGCTACACCTTC. Its protein is CASSQVLVGEDYGYTF. The chain carries TRBV3-1 and TRBJ1-2; D not certain. The CDR3 totals 16 residues. Germline V lookup: CDR1 LGHDT, CDR2 YNNKEL (reference sequence). V shed 1 base and J shed 3 bases, with 15 bases lying between them.

This clonotype occurred a few times. The chain has TRBV13 and TRBJ1-3; D unresolved. CDR3 length: 15 amino acids. Trimming removed 0 bases from V and 3 bases from J, with 9 bases in between. Germline lookup yields CDR1 PRHDT and CDR2 FYEKMQ (reference sequence). The CDR3 sequence is CASSLGGANGNTIYF. CDR3 DNA sequence: TGTGCCAGCAGCTTAGGGGGCGCAAATGGAAACACCATATATTTT.

This clonotype occurred many times. The CDR3 is CASSLGYRASEAFF. CDR3 DNA sequence: TGTGCCAGCAGTTTAGGGTACAGGGCTAGCGAAGCTTTCTTT. The chain has TRBV27 and TRBJ1-1, with D maybe TRBD1 (6 bases). This CDR3 contains 14 residues. V gave up 2 bases and J gave up 8 bases, with 15 bases separating them. CDR1 MNHEY and CDR2 SMNVEV come from the germline V gene (reference sequence).

This clonotype was found a few times. The chain employs TRBV4-1 and TRBJ1-1; unclear D gene. This CDR3 has 16 residues. Trimming cost V 0 bases and J 1 base, with 12 bases left between them. Germline CDR1 is MGHRA and CDR2 is YSYEKL. The CDR3 sequence: CASSQEGIRGNTEAFF. The DNA of the CDR3 is TGCGCCAGCAGCCAAGAGGGGATCCGAGGGAACACTGAAGCTTTCTTT.

Many counts were recorded for this clonotype. V and J are TRBV5-6 and TRBJ2-1; 10 bases agree with TRBD2. Trimming cost V 2 bases and J 6 bases; bases outside gene matches: 8. Germline CDR1 is SGHDT and CDR2 is YYEEEE. The CDR3 has 16 amino acids. CDR3 region: CASSFEGLAGANEQFF. The CDR3, as DNA: TGTGCCAGCAGCTTTGAGGGCCTAGCGGGGGCCAATGAGCAGTTCTTC.

This rearrangement joins TRBV9 to TRBJ1-1, with D tentatively TRBD1 (5 bases). The CDR3 contains 17 residues. V lost 4 bases, J lost 4 bases, and 23 bases lay in between. The germline V gene encodes CDR1 SGDLS and CDR2 YYNGEE. CDR3: CASSPLPRAGGSTEAFF. The CDR3 DNA reads TGTGCCAGCAGCCCCCTCCCCAGGGCGGGGGGGAGCACTGAAGCTTTCTTT.

Only a few counts were recorded for this clonotype. The V gene is TRBV19, the J gene TRBJ2-1, with 8 bases fitting TRBD1. V trimming: 4 bases; J trimming: 15 bases; junction bases outside the gene matches: 11. The CDR3 loop spans 13 amino acids. Germline V gene lookup returns CDR1 LNHDA and CDR2 SQIVND (reference sequence). CDR3 residues: CASSTQGAANLFF. The CDR3 DNA follows: TGTGCCAGTAGTACCCAGGGGGCGGCTAACCTGTTCTTC.

This sequence joins TRBV6-2 or TRBV6-3 and TRBJ2-2; D is undetermined. The CDR3 spans 14 residues. The germline gives CDR1 MNHEY, CDR2 SVGEGT. Trimming stripped 0 bases from V and 9 bases from J, with 11 bases between. Written as DNA, the CDR3 is TGTGCCAGCAGTTACTCGTCCGAACCCCGGGAGCTGTTTTTT. Protein: CASSYSSEPRELFF.

This clonotype turned up a few times. The chain combines TRBV5-5 with TRBJ2-2; weak D call: TRBD1 (5 bases). From germline, CDR1 is SGHKS and CDR2 YYEKEE (reference sequence). V lost 4 bases and J 3 bases, leaving 13 bases between the germline ends. The CDR3 consists of 15 residues. The CDR3, as DNA: TGTGCCAGCAGCCCCGACAGCTATCACACCGGGGAGCTGTTTTTT. Translated: CASSPDSYHTGELFF.

This sequence joins TRBV20-1 and TRBJ2-5, with TRBD2 matching 8 bases. The CDR3 sequence is 17 residues long. With 0 bases clipped from V and 0 bases from J, the junction kept 9 bases outside the gene matches. CDR1 is DFQATT, CDR2 SNEGSKA, per germline (reference sequence). The CDR3 nucleotides are TGCAGTGCTAGAGATTTGGCGGCGGGGGGAAACCAAGAGACCCAGTACTTC. Its protein is CSARDLAAGGNQETQYF.